What follows are 7 T cell receptor beta chains derived from one specimen sequenced in a study of cytomegalovirus exposure and HLA in healthy donors. The PCR used 60 Vbeta and 13 Jbeta primers. Method: immunoSEQ multiplex PCR; TCRdb's copy keeps in-frame clones and lacks some. The sample has tens of thousands of clones, about two thirds seen once. What was sequenced was PBMCs. The receptors come from a woman in her forties or fifties in good health and CMV-seropositive.

The J gene is TRBJ2-7, the V gene TRBV18; 11 bases match TRBD2. Germline V gene sequence: CDR1 KGHSH, CDR2 LQKENI. The CDR3 is 19 amino acids. Trimming took 2 bases from V and 4 from J; bases not matched to a gene: 16. The CDR3 nucleotides are TGTGCCAGCTCACCATACAGTCTTCGACTAGCGGGATTTCCATACGAGCAGTACTTC. Protein: CASSPYSLRLAGFPYEQYF.

The gene calls are TRBV28 and TRBJ1-2, with 9 nucleotides matching TRBD1. The CDR3 runs 13 residues. The germline V gene has CDR1 MDHEN and CDR2 SYDVKM. Trimming cost V 5 bases and J 5 bases; bases outside gene matches: 3. CDR3 sequence (DNA): TGTGCCAGCAGTCGGACAGGGGAATATGGCTACACCTTC. Its protein is CASSRTGEYGYTF.

V gene TRBV4-3 combines with J gene TRBJ1-1; no firm D call. This CDR3 comprises 16 residues. V was shortened by 1 base and J by 3 bases, with 15 bases between the two germline ends. Germline V lookup: CDR1 LGHNA, CDR2 YSLEER. The CDR3 nucleotides read TGCGCCAGCAGCCAAGCAACGGCCTCGGGTGACACTGAAGCTTTCTTT. The encoded protein is CASSQATASGDTEAFF.

V is TRBV11-3 and J is TRBJ2-3; D possibly corresponds to TRBD2 (5 bases). This CDR3 has 12 amino acids. Trimming took off 7 bases at V and 6 bases at J, with 11 bases between the two ends. The V gene's germline CDR1 is SGHNT and CDR2 YENEEA. CDR3 sequence reads: CASISPGDTQYF. CDR3 nucleotides: TGTGCCAGCATCTCTCCGGGGGATACGCAGTATTTT.

Comments on this clone: At one of its ends the junction is not consistent with the germline gene, which may arise from a read error. The chain couples TRBV19 to TRBJ1-1; 7 nucleotides align to TRBD1. CDR3 length equals 16 residues. Germline CDR1 reads LNHDA; CDR2 reads SQIVND (reference sequence). CDR3 sequence reads: CASSTHRGNLNTEAFF. The CDR3 nucleotides read TGTGCCAGTAGTACTCACAGGGGAAATTTGAATACTGAAGCTTTCTTT.

This clone was seen only once. V usage is TRBV5-6 and J usage is TRBJ1-4; TRBD1 matches at 10 bases. V was clipped by 4 bases and J by 5 bases; unmatched bases: 2. The length of the CDR3 is 14 residues. The germline V gene has CDR1 SGHDT and CDR2 YYEEEE. The CDR3 DNA sequence: TGTGCCAGCAGCAAGGGACAGGGGAATGAAAAACTGTTTTTT. Residues: CASSKGQGNEKLFF.

The V gene is TRBV7-2, the J gene TRBJ2-1; 9 bases match TRBD2. The V gene end was trimmed by 5 bases and the J gene end by 9 bases; junction bases not matched to a gene: 11. Germline V gene lookup returns CDR1 SGHTA and CDR2 FQGNSA. The CDR3 spans 15 residues. The CDR3 here is CASSPGLAEVVEQFF. The CDR3 coding sequence is TGTGCCAGCAGCCCGGGACTAGCCGAGGTGGTTGAGCAGTTCTTC.